This T cell receptor (beta chain) was captured by sequencing in a study of post-analysis software for immune sequencing data. Study-level background: Relapsing-remitting, secondary progressive and progressive-relapsing courses of multiple sclerosis were included.

The library was made from cDNA and included unique molecular identifiers. Once 1 to 10 million T cells were used, roughly 500,000 cDNA molecules resulted. TCRdb fed the PCR reads into MiXCR, producing one record per CDR3 protein. The table lists hundreds of thousands of distinct CDR3 sequences, 25% to 30% of them singletons, with approximately 0.55% in the top ten. V was shortened by 4 bases and J by 2 bases, with 6 bases between the two germline ends. Germline CDR1 reads SQVTM; CDR2 reads ANQGSEA. This CDR3 has 12 amino acids. This clonotype was counted many times. The antigen is undetermined. Whole-study findings and limits: For normalized Chao1 diversity, multiple sclerosis patients scored significantly lower than controls did. The authors found that F measure strongly co-clustered same-batch samples. The study found TRBV5-6, TRBV5-1 and TRBV20-1 among 4 or 5 TRBV segments more frequent in patients than controls.

The chain joins TRBV29-1 to TRBJ1-5; D perhaps matches TRBD1 (6 bases). This receptor was obtained from a girl aged 10-17 years with multiple sclerosis. The sequenced sample was blood. CDR3 bases: TGCAGCGTTGGGGGGCGCAATCAGCCCCAGCATTTT. This sequence encodes CSVGGRNQPQHF.